A selection of T cell receptor beta chains follows, all from one sample in a study of T cell responses to AZD1222 COVID-19 vaccine. TCRdb's copy holds only in-frame clones and misses some; the assay was immunoSEQ multiplex PCR. The sample holds fewer than 120,000 clones, 85% to 95% seen once. The specimen comprised peripheral blood, sampled 28 days after the second AZD1222 dose. These receptors were collected from an adult who received the AZD1222 COVID-19 vaccine. CDR3s include the opening cysteine and the closing phenylalanine or tryptophan. D genes are given only for firm matches. Clone size is not always given. Where it is, it says once, few, many or a class for expanded clones.

v_gene	abundance	d_gene	j_gene	CDR3nt	CDR3aa
TRBV18	.	.	TRBJ1-1	TGTGCCAGCTCCTCGGGTCAGGACACTGAAGCTTTCTTT	CASSSGQDTEAFF
TRBV3-1/TRBV3-2	.	.	TRBJ2-2	TGTGCCAGCAGCCCCGGCAGGGGATTTAACACCGGGGAGCTGTTTTTT	CASSPGRGFNTGELFF
TRBV3-1/TRBV3-2	once	TRBD1	TRBJ1-2	TGTGCCAGCAGCCAATGGGGACAGGGCCCCTATGGCTACACCTTC	CASSQWGQGPYGYTF
TRBV5-1	.	.	TRBJ1-5	TGCGCCAGCAGCTTGGGGGCTAATCAGCCCCAGCATTTT	CASSLGANQPQHF
TRBV21-1	.	.	TRBJ2-7	TGTGCCAGACGGACTTGGACAGCGTCCTACGAGCAGTACTTC	CARRTWTASYEQYF
TRBV7-9	.	TRBD1	TRBJ1-3	TGTGCCAGCGGGACGGACAGGGGATCTCGAAACACCATATATTTT	CASGTDRGSRNTIYF
TRBV6-5	.	TRBD1	TRBJ1-3	TGTGCCAGCAGTTACGACAGGGCCTCTGGAAACACCATATATTTT	CASSYDRASGNTIYF
TRBV11-2	.	.	TRBJ1-2	TGTGCCAGCAGCTTAGTTGCGGGGGCTAGCTATGGCTACACCTTC	CASSLVAGASYGYTF
TRBV6-2/TRBV6-3	.	.	TRBJ1-5	TGTGCCAGCAGTTCAACAACTTATCAGCCCCAGCATTTT	CASSSTTYQPQHF
TRBV6-2/TRBV6-3	.	.	TRBJ2-1	TGTGCCAGCAGTTACGTAGCGGATATCTACAATGAGCAGTTCTTC	CASSYVADIYNEQFF
TRBV30	.	.	TRBJ2-7	TGTGCCTGGAGTGTACACGGGGGCATATCCCTCTACGAGCAGTACTTC	CAWSVHGGISLYEQYF
TRBV9	.	.	TRBJ1-1	TGTGCCAGCAGCGTAGAATCCTCTTGGGCCACTGAAGCTTTCTTT	CASSVESSWATEAFF
TRBV18	.	.	TRBJ2-7	TGTGCCAGCTCACAGGGTAGCGACGAGCAGTACTTC	CASSQGSDEQYF
TRBV18	.	.	TRBJ2-7	TGTGCCAGCTCACCAGGGGCCTACGAGCAGTACTTC	CASSPGAYEQYF
TRBV6-5	.	.	TRBJ1-4	TGTGCCAGCAGTTACCGGGGCTTGGCAGTAAGTGAAAAACTGTTTTTT	CASSYRGLAVSEKLFF
TRBV19	once	.	TRBJ1-5	TGTGCCAGTAGGATCAGGGGAGGGCAGCCCCAGCATTTT	CASRIRGGQPQHF
TRBV6-5	.	.	TRBJ1-1	TGTGCCAGCAGGGCGTTTTTCGGTAACACTGAAGCTTTCTTT	CASRAFFGNTEAFF
TRBV11-3	.	TRBD1	TRBJ1-1	TGTGCCAGCAGCTGGACAGGGAACACTGAAGCTTTCTTT	CASSWTGNTEAFF
TRBV29-1	.	.	TRBJ2-5	TGCAGCGTTACCTACCTCCAAGAGACCCAGTACTTC	CSVTYLQETQYF
TRBV4-1	.	.	TRBJ1-6	TGCGCCAGCAGCCTACAGGGAGGGGGTTATTCACCCCTCCACTTT	CASSLQGGGYSPLHF
TRBV11-2	once	.	TRBJ1-4	TGTGCCAGCAGCTTAGAGGACACGGTACTGTTTTTT	CASSLEDTVLFF
TRBV5-1	.	.	TRBJ2-2	TGCGCCAGCAGCTTGAGGGGGGGTACCACCGGGGAGCTGTTTTTT	CASSLRGGTTGELFF
TRBV10-3	.	.	TRBJ1-1	TGTGCCATCAGTGAGCCCGCGGGGGATACTGAAGCTTTCTTT	CAISEPAGDTEAFF
TRBV27	.	TRBD1	TRBJ2-7	TGTGCCAGCAGGTCCAGGACAGGGGCCTACGAGCAGTACTTC	CASRSRTGAYEQYF
TRBV27	.	.	TRBJ1-4	TGTGCCAGCAGTTTGAGGCCGAATGAAAAACTGTTTTTT	CASSLRPNEKLFF
TRBV4-1	.	TRBD2	TRBJ2-1	TGCGCCAGCAGCCAAGGGCACCTAGCGGGGGGGCGTAATGAGCAGTTCTTC	CASSQGHLAGGRNEQFF
TRBV11-2	.	TRBD1	TRBJ1-1	TGTGCCAGCAGCGTCACAGGGGCCCGTTCGGCTGAAGCTTTCTTT	CASSVTGARSAEAFF
TRBV2	.	.	TRBJ2-7	TGTGCCAGCAGCGTGGCAGGGTCCTACGAGCAGTACTTC	CASSVAGSYEQYF
TRBV5-8	.	TRBD1	TRBJ1-5	TGTGCCAGCAGCTTGTACGACAGGGTAGATCAGCCCCAGCATTTT	CASSLYDRVDQPQHF
TRBV18	.	.	TRBJ2-5	TGTGCCAGCTCACGAAATGATCGGGAGACCCAGTACTTC	CASSRNDRETQYF
TRBV11-2	.	.	TRBJ2-7	TGTGCCAGCAGCTTAGGAGGGGGCTCCTACGAGCAGTACTTC	CASSLGGGSYEQYF